The 30 T cell receptor beta chains presented below share a single source sample, sequenced in a study of shared clonotypes between healthy human individuals (dated by TCRdb to the early 2020s). The library came from the immunoSEQ multiplex PCR assay. As stored in TCRdb, this immuneACCESS dataset retains in-frame rearrangements with V and J assigned. A fraction of the clones does not appear; measured against another copy, unresolved V genes explain less than half of the discrepancy, and the remainder lacks a known reason. This sample comprises about 2.4 million clones, 85% to 95% of them detected only once. The ten largest clones capture around 0.14% of the sample. The material sequenced was naive CD4+ T cells sorted from blood. Sample cell subset or site, as interpreted from the label and publication: CD45RA+ positively selected. The receptors shown here come from a man younger than 30 in good health.

V is TRBV10-3 and J is TRBJ2-2; perhaps D is TRBD1 or TRBD2 (5 bases each). The V gene lost 6 bases and the J gene lost 5 bases, with 13 bases spanning the gap. This CDR3 is 14 amino acids long. Germline V CDR1 and CDR2: ENHRY, SYGVKD. CDR3 DNA sequence: TGTGCCATCAGGGCCGGGACGCAGACCGGGGAGCTGTTTTTT. It encodes CAIRAGTQTGELFF.

On this clone: This specimen includes other DNA sequences encoding the same CDR3. The genes are TRBV28 and TRBJ1-5; D is uncertain. The germline V and J ends were trimmed by 3 bases and 6 bases, with 6 bases remaining between them. From germline, CDR1 is MDHEN and CDR2 SYDVKM. The CDR3 sequence is 12 residues long. CDR3 residues: CASSFSGQPQHF. The CDR3 bases are TGTGCCAGCAGTTTTAGTGGTCAGCCCCAGCATTTT.

V gene TRBV19 combines with J gene TRBJ1-6, with unresolved D. The germline V gene has CDR1 LNHDA and CDR2 SQIVND (reference sequence). The CDR3 is made up of 14 amino acids. Trimming removed 7 bases at V and 6 bases at J, with 13 bases between. CDR3 nucleotides: TGTGCCAGTACCAATGGTGGGTCTAATTCACCCCTCCACTTT. Protein product: CASTNGGSNSPLHF.

V usage is TRBV7-2 and J usage is TRBJ2-6; D unclear. The CDR3 is made up of 14 amino acids. Trimming shortened V by 1 base and J by 2 bases, and 3 bases separated the two germline ends. Germline CDR1 is SGHTA and CDR2 is FQGNSA. The DNA of the CDR3 is TGTGCCAGCAGCTTAGACCCTGGGGCCAACGTCCTGACTTTC. This gives the protein CASSLDPGANVLTF.

V gene TRBV4-3 combines with J gene TRBJ1-5, with TRBD1 as a possible D gene (5 bases). Trimming removed 0 bases from V and 3 bases from J, with 15 bases in between. There are 17 residues in the CDR3. The germline V gene encodes CDR1 LGHNA and CDR2 YSLEER. Here the CDR3 DNA reads TGCGCCAGCAGCCAAGATGGGGCGGGGGTAAACAATCAGCCCCAGCATTTT. Protein sequence: CASSQDGAGVNNQPQHF.

The CDR3 DNA sequence: TGTGCCAGCACACCGGACAGGGCTGTCGTCGGCTACACCTTC. It translates to CASTPDRAVVGYTF. This chain joins TRBV2 and TRBJ1-2; 8 nucleotides align to TRBD1. Germline CDR1 reads SNHLY; CDR2 reads FYNNEI. The V gene end was trimmed by 7 bases and the J gene end by 8 bases; junction bases not matched to a gene: 12. CDR3 length: 14 amino acids.

The chain carries TRBV18 and TRBJ1-4; D perhaps matches TRBD1 (6 bases). This CDR3 has 16 amino acids. The germline CDR1 and CDR2 sequences are KGHSH and LQKENI. Trimming removed 4 bases at V and 8 bases at J, with 20 bases between. CDR3 in amino acids: CASSQTQGILGEKLFF. The CDR3 DNA is TGTGCCAGCTCACAAACCCAGGGGATCCTGGGAGAAAAACTGTTTTTT.

The chain has TRBV18 and TRBJ2-2, with D tentatively TRBD1 (6 bases). Trimming took 4 bases from V and 0 from J, leaving 12 bases between them. Germline CDR1 KGHSH, CDR2 LQKENI. The CDR3 has 16 amino acids. In nucleotides, the CDR3 is TGTGCCAGCTCACGTGGTGGACAGTCGAACACCGGGGAGCTGTTTTTT. This encodes CASSRGGQSNTGELFF.

With regard to this clone: Germline is not matched at one junction end, which may reflect a read error. The rearrangement uses TRBV6-5 and TRBJ2-7; tentatively, D is TRBD2 (5 bases). Germline V gene sequence: CDR1 MNHEY, CDR2 SVGAGI. The CDR3 consists of 14 residues. The CDR3 DNA reads TGTGCCAGCAGATCCCCGGGGATCTCCTACGAGCGGTACTTC. It codes for CASRSPGISYERYF.

The chain combines TRBV14 with TRBJ2-7, with 7 bases that match TRBD1. Germline V gives CDR1 SGHDN, CDR2 FVKESK. V lost 6 bases to trimming and J lost 4 bases; unmatched junction nucleotides: 6. The CDR3 length is 13 residues. CDR3 nucleotides: TGTGCCAGCAGTAAAGACAGGGCGTACGAGCAGTACTTC. This codes for CASSKDRAYEQYF.

As to this clone: This sample includes further DNA sequences coding for the same CDR3. V and J are TRBV9 and TRBJ2-1; the match to TRBD1 covers 8 bases. V lost 3 bases, J lost 0 bases, and 2 bases stayed unmatched. This CDR3 comprises 15 residues. Looked up from germline, CDR1 is SGDLS and CDR2 is YYNGEE. Here the CDR3 DNA reads TGTGCCAGCAGCGACGGACAGGGCTCCTACAATGAGCAGTTCTTC. This gives the protein CASSDGQGSYNEQFF.

CDR3 protein: CASRPPGQGAWEQYF. CDR3 nucleotide sequence: TGTGCCAGCAGGCCACCGGGACAGGGGGCGTGGGAGCAGTACTTC. The J gene is TRBJ2-7, the V gene TRBV25-1; 12 bases match TRBD1. V trimming: 6 bases; J trimming: 7 bases; junction bases outside the gene matches: 10. The CDR3 length is 15 residues. The V gene's germline CDR1 is MGHDK and CDR2 SYGVNS.

This clone appeared once. The chain couples TRBV28 to TRBJ1-2; TRBD1 matches at 9 bases. The V gene's germline CDR1 is MDHEN and CDR2 SYDVKM. This CDR3 spans 16 amino acids. V was clipped by 4 bases and J by 7 bases; unmatched bases: 13. CDR3 region: CASSSPATGGPSGYTF. The CDR3 region has the DNA TGTGCCAGCAGTTCACCTGCGACAGGGGGGCCTAGTGGCTACACCTTC.

V and J are TRBV5-4 and TRBJ2-3; 11 nucleotides agree with TRBD2. Per the germline V gene, CDR1 is SGHNT and CDR2 is YYREEE (reference sequence). The CDR3 covers 16 residues. The ends lost 4 bases at V and 2 bases at J; junction bases unmatched: 6. CDR3 in amino acids: CASSRGLAVTTDTQYF. The CDR3 nucleotides are TGTGCCAGCAGCAGGGGACTAGCGGTTACCACAGATACGCAGTATTTT.

For the CDR3, the DNA is TGTGCCAGCAGTCCGATGACAGGATTAAACACCATATATTTT. This gives the protein CASSPMTGLNTIYF. The chain uses TRBV6-6 and TRBJ1-3; tentative D call: TRBD1 (6 bases). CDR1 MNHNY and CDR2 SVGAGI come from the germline V gene (reference sequence). The V gene lost 5 bases and the J gene lost 6 bases, with 14 bases spanning the gap. The CDR3 is 14 residues long.

V usage is TRBV5-1 and J usage is TRBJ2-7, with 9 bases lining up with TRBD1. CDR1 and CDR2 (germline): SGHRS, YFSETQ. CDR3 length equals 15 residues. With 4 bases clipped from V and 6 bases from J, the junction kept 11 bases outside the gene matches. The CDR3 nucleotides read TGCGCCAGCAGCCAAACAGGGGGCTCCGAGGGCGAGCAGTACTTC. Translation: CASSQTGGSEGEQYF. Looking up the rest from reference TRBV5-1 and TRBJ2-7 gives the full variable domain: KAGVTQTPRYLIKTRGQQVTLSCSPISGHRSVSWYQQTPGQGLQFLFEYFSETQRNKGNFPGRFSGRQFSNSRSEMNVSTLELGDSALYLCASSQTGGSEGEQYFGPGTRLTVT.

J is TRBJ2-1 and V is TRBV28, with D unclear. The CDR3 runs to 17 residues. Deletions cut 5 bases from V and 0 bases from J, with 17 bases between. Germline V lookup: CDR1 MDHEN, CDR2 SYDVKM. The CDR3 loop reads CASSPPGSLSSYNEQFF. Here the CDR3 DNA reads TGTGCCAGCAGTCCCCCCGGCTCTCTGAGCTCCTACAATGAGCAGTTCTTC.

The chain uses TRBV27 and TRBJ2-5; the match to TRBD1 covers 7 bases. Germline V gene data show CDR1 as MNHEY and CDR2 as SMNVEV (reference sequence). This CDR3 has 13 amino acids. With 6 bases clipped from V and 6 bases from J, the junction kept 7 bases outside the gene matches. The CDR3 sequence is CASRGDRAKTQYF. The CDR3 coding sequence is TGTGCCAGCAGGGGCGACAGGGCAAAGACCCAGTACTTC.

CDR3 nucleotide sequence: TGTGCCAGCAGGCGACTAGCGGGAGGCCCCGAGCAGTACTTC. It yields the protein CASRRLAGGPEQYF. The genes are TRBV7-9 and TRBJ2-7; 13 bases line up with TRBD2. This CDR3 comprises 14 residues. Germline V gene sequence: CDR1 SEHNR, CDR2 FQNEAQ (reference sequence). The V segment lost 6 bases and the J segment 6 bases; nucleotides outside the gene matches: 5.

The gene calls are TRBV4-3 and TRBJ2-5; 7 nucleotides line up with TRBD1. J lost 7 bases, V lost 0 bases, and 11 bases had no gene match. From germline, CDR1 is LGHNA and CDR2 YSLEER. CDR3 length equals 16 residues. The DNA of the CDR3 is TGCGCCAGCAGCCAAGATTTCAGACAGGGTCCCGGGACCCAGTACTTC. This sequence encodes CASSQDFRQGPGTQYF.

This chain uses TRBV6-1 with TRBJ1-3, with a tentative D call TRBD1 (6 bases). The germline V gene encodes CDR1 MNHNS and CDR2 SASEGT. This CDR3 has 14 residues. Trimming cost V 7 bases and J 0 bases, with 10 bases left between them. The CDR3 DNA follows: TGTGCCAGCACCGGGACACGCTCTGGAAACACCATATATTTT. Protein: CASTGTRSGNTIYF.

A single count supports this clone. The rearrangement joins TRBV30 to TRBJ1-4; 7 bases are a match to TRBD1. The CDR3 is 13 amino acids. Germline V lookup: CDR1 GTSNPN, CDR2 SVGIG (reference sequence). Trimming at V came to 7 bases and at J to 5 bases, leaving 7 bases not matched to a gene. The CDR3 is CAFAGQPNEKLFF. The DNA for the CDR3 is TGTGCCTTCGCGGGACAGCCAAATGAAAAACTGTTTTTT. The complete variable domain, with remaining parts taken from reference TRBV30 and TRBJ1-4, reads SQTIHQWPATLVQPVGSPLSLECTVEGTSNPNLYWYRQAAGRGLQLLFYSVGIGQISSEVPQNLSASRPQDRQFILSSKKLLLSDSGFYLCAFAGQPNEKLFFGSGTQLSVL.

The chain has TRBV6-7 and TRBJ2-5, with D perhaps matching TRBD2 (7 bases). TRBV6-7 is classed as an ORF, of uncertain function. This CDR3 is built from 17 residues. V lost 2 bases to trimming and J lost 5 bases, with 21 bases between them. In DNA form, the CDR3 reads TGTGCCAGCAGTTACCCCAGGGGCGGGGGCCTCAGGGAGACCCAGTACTTC. Amino acids: CASSYPRGGGLRETQYF.

The CDR3 DNA reads as TGTGCCAGCATTACCGGACTAGCGGGAGACTACGAGCAGTACTTC. This sequence encodes CASITGLAGDYEQYF. V usage is TRBV2 and J usage is TRBJ2-7; 13 nucleotides agree with TRBD2. V gave up 7 bases and J gave up 3 bases; unmatched junction bases: 6. CDR1 and CDR2 (germline): SNHLY, FYNNEI. The CDR3 is 15 residues long.

This clone was observed once. The V and J genes are TRBV7-9 and TRBJ2-5; 9 nucleotides line up with TRBD2. CDR3 size: 16 residues. Germline V gene data show CDR1 as SEHNR and CDR2 as FQNEAQ (reference sequence). V lost 3 bases and J lost 5; bases outside the gene matches: 10. The CDR3, as DNA: TGTGCCAGCAGCTTGGTAGGCGGGAGGGTGTCCGAGACCCAGTACTTC. As protein: CASSLVGGRVSETQYF.

V and J are TRBV7-9 and TRBJ1-5, with 7 bases matching TRBD1. This CDR3 region has 16 residues. The germline CDR1 and CDR2 sequences are SEHNR and FQNEAQ (reference sequence). The J segment lost 2 bases and the V segment lost 1 base, leaving 5 bases of the junction unmatched. The CDR3 reads CASSLGEGAGNQPQHF. CDR3 coding DNA: TGTGCCAGCAGCTTAGGGGAGGGGGCTGGCAATCAGCCCCAGCATTTT.

This sequence joins TRBV18 and TRBJ1-1; D is possibly TRBD1 (6 bases). The CDR3 is made up of 13 amino acids. The germline CDR1 and CDR2 sequences are KGHSH and LQKENI. The CDR3 region has the DNA TGTGCTACCCTGGACAGCATGAACACTGAAGCTTTCTTT. It is translated as CATLDSMNTEAFF.

V and J are TRBV11-2 and TRBJ1-2; D unclear. The CDR3 consists of 14 residues. V lost 0 bases to trimming and J lost 3 bases, with 8 bases between them. CDR1 and CDR2 from the germline V gene are SGHAT and FQNNGV. CDR3 residues: CASSLDGPDYGYTF. For the CDR3, the DNA is TGTGCCAGCAGCTTAGACGGGCCCGACTATGGCTACACCTTC.

In its sample, this clone was seen once. The CDR3 sequence: CASRRGLVDQPQHF. CDR3 DNA sequence: TGTGCCAGCAGAAGGGGGTTAGTGGATCAGCCCCAGCATTTT. This rearrangement joins TRBV2 to TRBJ1-5, with D maybe TRBD1 (6 bases). Per the germline V gene, CDR1 is SNHLY and CDR2 is FYNNEI. The CDR3 loop spans 14 amino acids. V lost 6 bases and J 5 bases, leaving 14 bases between the germline ends.

This clone was detected only once. V usage is TRBV7-2 and J usage is TRBJ2-1; D ambiguous. The germline CDR1 and CDR2 sequences are SGHTA and FQGNSA. This CDR3 spans 15 amino acids. The V end was cut by 1 base, the J end by 0 bases, with 7 bases between. CDR3 in amino acids: CASSLVLSSYNEQFF. The CDR3 coding sequence is TGTGCCAGCAGCTTAGTGCTAAGCTCCTACAATGAGCAGTTCTTC.